Below, 20 T cell receptor beta chains from the same sample are listed, as sequenced in a study of blood T cell repertoires in COVID-19 (dated by TCRdb to the early 2020s). The library was produced with the immunoSEQ multiplex PCR assay. This immuneACCESS table, as held by TCRdb, lists in-frame sequences with V and J called but not all clones. Of the missing ones, under half trace to an unresolved V gene in checked studies; the others have no known cause. A total of approximately 300,000 clones appear in this sample, more than 90% of them only once. Of the sample, about 4% is held by the ten largest clones. Sequenced material: PBMCs or T cells enriched from blood (not recorded which). All receptors come from a woman aged 25 to 45 who had been exposed to COVID-19.

The chain has TRBV3-1 (or the pseudogene TRBV3-2) and TRBJ1-3, with 9 bases that match TRBD1. This CDR3 region has 16 residues. V dropped 6 bases and J dropped 3; count of bases not matched to a gene: 9. The germline V gene encodes CDR1 LGHDT and CDR2 YNNKEL (reference sequence). Here the CDR3 reads CASSPTGTGYGNTIYF. CDR3 in DNA: TGTGCCAGCAGTCCAACCGGGACAGGGTATGGAAACACCATATATTTT.

Turning to this clone: Other DNA sequences of this sample code for an identical CDR3. The rearrangement links TRBV5-1 to TRBJ1-1; 7 bases are shared with TRBD1. The CDR3 sequence is 14 residues long. J was trimmed by 2 bases and V by 0 bases; bases with no gene match: 1. Germline V gene lookup returns CDR1 SGHRS and CDR2 YFSETQ. CDR3 in amino acids: CASSLDRGNTEAFF. DNA of the CDR3: TGCGCCAGCAGCTTGGACAGGGGTAACACTGAAGCTTTCTTT.

The chain links TRBV30 to TRBJ1-3; D is undetermined. CDR3 size: 13 residues. Trimming took 7 bases from V and 0 from J, leaving 10 bases between them. Germline CDR1 reads GTSNPN; CDR2 reads SVGIG (reference sequence). Here the CDR3 reads CAFGSGSGNTIYF. The CDR3 coding sequence is TGTGCCTTCGGATCGGGCTCTGGAAACACCATATATTTT.

The chain carries TRBV24-1 and TRBJ1-2; D remains ambiguous. V shed 9 bases and J shed 2 bases, with 9 bases lying between them. This CDR3 is 12 amino acids long. Germline lookup yields CDR1 KGHDR and CDR2 SFDVKD. The CDR3: CATQDSNYGYTF. The CDR3 region has the DNA TGTGCCACCCAGGACTCAAACTATGGCTACACCTTC.

V and J are TRBV15 and TRBJ1-3; D gene ambiguous. Trimming removed 1 base at V and 0 bases at J, with 10 bases between. Looked up from germline, CDR1 is LNHNV and CDR2 is YYDKDF (reference sequence). The CDR3 runs to 16 residues. For the CDR3, the DNA is TGTGCCACCAGCAGAGCGCGGTTCGGCTCTGGAAACACCATATATTTT. Protein sequence: CATSRARFGSGNTIYF.

The chain combines TRBV6-5 with TRBJ2-1, with D possibly being TRBD1 (6 bases). V gave up 4 bases and J gave up 8 bases, with 12 bases separating them. This CDR3 is 13 amino acids long. The germline V gene has CDR1 MNHEY and CDR2 SVGAGI. The CDR3 bases are TGTGCCAGCAGTTTTGGGGGCTGGGATGAGCAGTTCTTC. Encoded protein: CASSFGGWDEQFF.

The chain carries TRBV7-9 and TRBJ1-1; D ambiguous. CDR3 length: 14 amino acids. The V gene's germline CDR1 is SEHNR and CDR2 FQNEAQ (reference sequence). Deletions cut 1 base from V and 3 bases from J, with 9 bases between. This CDR3 reads CASSLVLTYTEAFF. CDR3 DNA sequence: TGTGCCAGCAGCTTAGTACTTACTTACACTGAAGCTTTCTTT.

The chain carries TRBV28 and TRBJ2-7; TRBD1 matches at 8 bases. Germline assignment: CDR1 MDHEN and CDR2 SYDVKM. The CDR3 is made up of 14 amino acids. The V gene end was trimmed by 10 bases and the J gene end by 3 bases; junction bases not matched to a gene: 11. The CDR3, as DNA: TGTGCCATCAGGGGGACAGGTCCCCTCTACGAGCAGTACTTC. This gives the protein CAIRGTGPLYEQYF.

J is TRBJ1-5 and V is TRBV27; the D gene is possibly TRBD1 (5 bases). CDR1 and CDR2 (germline): MNHEY, SMNVEV (reference sequence). The CDR3 loop spans 15 amino acids. Trimming cost V 5 bases and J 4 bases, with 15 bases left between them. The CDR3 nucleotides are TGTGCCAGCAGTGTTTGGCGGGGGGTGAATCAGCCCCAGCATTTT. This sequence encodes CASSVWRGVNQPQHF.

The chain is built from TRBV10-3 and TRBJ1-6, with D possibly TRBD1 on 5 matching bases. The CDR3 extends over 14 amino acids. Germline CDR1 ENHRY, CDR2 SYGVKD. The V and J ends lost 6 bases and 2 bases respectively, with 8 bases between them. CDR3 nucleotides: TGTGCCATCAGGGGGGAGGCCTATAATTCACCCCTCCACTTT. This translates into CAIRGEAYNSPLHF.

This clone was detected once. The chain couples TRBV10-3 to TRBJ2-7; 8 nucleotides align to TRBD2. Per germline, CDR1 ENHRY and CDR2 SYGVKD. The V and J ends lost 8 bases and 2 bases, in that order; junction bases with no gene match: 11. The CDR3 extends over 15 amino acids. CDR3 protein: CAIGGTGTSTYEQYF. DNA of the CDR3: TGTGCCATCGGAGGTACCGGGACTAGTACCTACGAGCAGTACTTC.

The chain recombines TRBV6-5 with TRBJ2-2, with D unclear. V was trimmed by 6 bases and J by 3 bases, leaving 2 bases between them. Germline CDR1 is MNHEY and CDR2 is SVGAGI. The CDR3 is made up of 11 amino acids. The CDR3 bases are TGTGCCAGCAGCGACACCGGGGAGCTGTTTTTT. Its protein is CASSDTGELFF.

The rearrangement uses TRBV4-1 and TRBJ1-2; TRBD1 aligns across 9 bases. This CDR3 spans 16 amino acids. Trimming at V came to 0 bases and at J to 4 bases, leaving 6 bases not matched to a gene. The germline gives CDR1 MGHRA, CDR2 YSYEKL. The CDR3 here is CASSQDWTGAVYGYTF. The CDR3 DNA reads TGCGCCAGCAGCCAAGACTGGACAGGGGCTGTCTATGGCTACACCTTC.

The chain combines TRBV4-1 with TRBJ2-7; tentatively, D is TRBD1 (6 bases). Germline CDR1 and CDR2: MGHRA and YSYEKL. CDR3 size: 13 residues. V lost 6 bases and J lost 4, with 13 bases in between. The CDR3 loop is CASRPNTGYEQYF. The CDR3 coding sequence is TGCGCCAGCAGACCTAACACAGGGTACGAGCAGTACTTC.

The J gene is TRBJ2-6, the V gene TRBV5-1; no reliable D call. V was trimmed by 1 base and J by 0 bases, leaving 5 bases between them. CDR1 is SGHRS, CDR2 YFSETQ, per germline. The CDR3 loop spans 15 amino acids. The CDR3 DNA reads as TGCGCCAGCAGCTTGCAAAACTCTGGGGCCAACGTCCTGACTTTC. Translating it yields CASSLQNSGANVLTF.

CDR3 nucleotides: TGTGCCAGTAGTAGGAGCAGGGTGAACACTGAAGCTTTCTTT. Protein: CASSRSRVNTEAFF. The genes are TRBV19 and TRBJ1-1; D perhaps matches TRBD1 (5 bases). Per the germline V gene, CDR1 is LNHDA and CDR2 is SQIVND (reference sequence). Trimming cost V 4 bases and J 0 bases, with 9 bases left between them. The length of the CDR3 is 14 residues.

The chain carries TRBV2 and TRBJ1-4; D is unclear. The germline V gene has CDR1 SNHLY and CDR2 FYNNEI. Trimming took off 2 bases at V and 8 bases at J, with 18 bases between the two ends. The CDR3 totals 16 residues. The CDR3 sequence is CASSERRTGLGEKLFF. In DNA, the CDR3 is TGTGCCAGCAGTGAAAGGAGGACTGGCCTAGGAGAAAAACTGTTTTTT.

The V call is TRBV12-5, the J call TRBJ1-2, with TRBD1 as a possible D gene (5 bases). V was clipped by 0 bases and J by 4 bases, with 9 bases between them. The CDR3 consists of 14 residues. Germline values: CDR1 LGHNT, CDR2 FRNRAP. This CDR3 reads CASGLVTGAYGYTF. The CDR3 coding sequence is TGTGCTAGTGGTTTGGTAACAGGAGCCTATGGCTACACCTTC.

The chain has TRBV7-6 and TRBJ2-6, with 9 bases aligning to TRBD2. J lost 0 bases, V lost 7 bases, and 7 bases had no gene match. The CDR3 has 17 residues. CDR1 is SGHVS, CDR2 FNYEAQ, per germline. The CDR3 nucleotides read TGTGCCAGCAACGGTCCAGCGGGGGGCTCTGGGGCCAACGTCCTGACTTTC. Its protein product is CASNGPAGGSGANVLTF.

The J gene is TRBJ1-6, the V gene TRBV14, with 7 bases aligning to TRBD1. J lost 14 bases, V lost 0 bases, and 10 bases had no gene match. This CDR3 is 15 amino acids long. Per the germline V gene, CDR1 is SGHDN and CDR2 is FVKESK. The CDR3 DNA reads TGTGCCAGCAGCCAAGAGACAGGGCCACCTTTCACCCTCCACTTT. Protein product: CASSQETGPPFTLHF. Full variable domain (remainder filled in from reference TRBV14 and TRBJ1-6): EAGVTQFPSHSVIEKGQTVTLRCDPISGHDNLYWYRRVMGKEIKFLLHFVKESKQDESGMPNNRFLAERTGGTYSTLKVQPAELEDSGVYFCASSQETGPPFTLHFGNGTRLTVT.